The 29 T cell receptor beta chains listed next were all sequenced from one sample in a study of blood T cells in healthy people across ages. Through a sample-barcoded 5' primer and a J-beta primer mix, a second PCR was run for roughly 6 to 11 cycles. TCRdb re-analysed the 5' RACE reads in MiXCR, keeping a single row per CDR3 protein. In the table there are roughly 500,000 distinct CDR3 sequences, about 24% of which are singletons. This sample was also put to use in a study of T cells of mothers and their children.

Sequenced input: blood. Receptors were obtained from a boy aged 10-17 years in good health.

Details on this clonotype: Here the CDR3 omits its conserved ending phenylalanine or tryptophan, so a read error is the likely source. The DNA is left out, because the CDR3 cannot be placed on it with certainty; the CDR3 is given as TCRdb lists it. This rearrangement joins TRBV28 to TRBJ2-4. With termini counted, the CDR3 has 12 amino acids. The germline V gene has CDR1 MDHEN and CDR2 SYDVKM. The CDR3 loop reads CASSFGQNIQYL.

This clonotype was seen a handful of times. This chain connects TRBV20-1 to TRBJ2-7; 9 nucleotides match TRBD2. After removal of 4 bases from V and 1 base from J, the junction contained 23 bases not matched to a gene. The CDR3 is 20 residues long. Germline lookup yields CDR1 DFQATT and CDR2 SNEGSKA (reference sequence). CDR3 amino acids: CSATGDYSGGALINSYEQYF. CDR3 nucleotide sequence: TGCAGTGCTACGGGCGATTATAGCGGGGGAGCCTTAATAAATTCCTACGAGCAGTACTTC.

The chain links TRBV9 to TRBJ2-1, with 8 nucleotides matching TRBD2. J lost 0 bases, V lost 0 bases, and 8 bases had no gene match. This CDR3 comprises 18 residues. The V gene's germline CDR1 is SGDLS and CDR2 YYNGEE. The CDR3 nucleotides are TGTGCCAGCAGCGTAGTTGACGGGAGGGCCCGCTCCTACAATGAGCAGTTCTTC. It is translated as CASSVVDGRARSYNEQFF.

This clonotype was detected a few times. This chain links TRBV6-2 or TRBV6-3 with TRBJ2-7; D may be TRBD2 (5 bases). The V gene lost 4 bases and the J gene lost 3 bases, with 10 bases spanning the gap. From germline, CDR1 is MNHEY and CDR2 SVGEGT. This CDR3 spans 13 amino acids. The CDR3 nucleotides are TGTGCCAGCAGTTTGGACTTCTTCTACGAGCAGTACTTC. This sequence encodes CASSLDFFYEQYF.

The CDR3 DNA reads TGTGCCAGCAGCCAAGGGAGGGCCCTGGGTGAGCAGTTCTTC. This codes for CASSQGRALGEQFF. This chain uses TRBV28 with TRBJ2-1; 7 bases agree with TRBD2. V was pared by 6 bases and J by 9 bases, with 11 bases of the junction left unmatched. This CDR3 is 14 amino acids long. Germline V CDR1 and CDR2: MDHEN, SYDVKM.

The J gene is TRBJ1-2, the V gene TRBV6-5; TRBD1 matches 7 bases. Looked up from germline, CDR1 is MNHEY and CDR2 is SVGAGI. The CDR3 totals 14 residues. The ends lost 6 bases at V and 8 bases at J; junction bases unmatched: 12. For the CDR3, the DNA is TGTGCCAGCAGGCCATTGACAGGGATGGGAGGCTACACCTTC. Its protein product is CASRPLTGMGGYTF.

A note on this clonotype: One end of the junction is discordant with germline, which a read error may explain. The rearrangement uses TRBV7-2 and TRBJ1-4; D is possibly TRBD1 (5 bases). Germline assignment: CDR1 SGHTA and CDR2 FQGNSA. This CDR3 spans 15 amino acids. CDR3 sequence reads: CANSLTQGPNEKLFF. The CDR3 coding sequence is TGTGCCAACAGCCTAACCCAGGGACCTAATGAAAAACTGTTTTTT.

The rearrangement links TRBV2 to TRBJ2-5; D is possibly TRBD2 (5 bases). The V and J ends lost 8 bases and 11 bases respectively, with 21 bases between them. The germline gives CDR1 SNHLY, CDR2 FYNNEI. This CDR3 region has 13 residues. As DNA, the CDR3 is TGTGCCAGCTATGAGGGCTACCTCGGGGAGCAGTACTTC. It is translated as CASYEGYLGEQYF.

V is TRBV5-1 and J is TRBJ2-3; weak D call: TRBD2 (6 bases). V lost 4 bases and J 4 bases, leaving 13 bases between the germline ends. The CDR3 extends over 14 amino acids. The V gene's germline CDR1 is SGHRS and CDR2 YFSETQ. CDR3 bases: TGCGCCAGCAGCAACGGGGGACCACCAGATACGCAGTATTTT. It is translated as CASSNGGPPDTQYF.

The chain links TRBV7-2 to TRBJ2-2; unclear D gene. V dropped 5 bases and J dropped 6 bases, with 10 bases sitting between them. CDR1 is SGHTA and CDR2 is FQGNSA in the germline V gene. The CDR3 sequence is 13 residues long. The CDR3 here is CASSPWPAGELFF. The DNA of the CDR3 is TGTGCCAGCAGCCCCTGGCCGGCCGGGGAGCTGTTTTTT.

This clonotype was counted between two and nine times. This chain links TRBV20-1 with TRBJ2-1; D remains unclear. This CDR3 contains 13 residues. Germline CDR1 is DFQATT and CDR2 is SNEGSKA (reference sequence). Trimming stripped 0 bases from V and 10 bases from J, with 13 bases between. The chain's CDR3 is CSARDLAVAEQFF. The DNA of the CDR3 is TGCAGTGCTAGAGATCTCGCAGTGGCGGAGCAGTTCTTC.

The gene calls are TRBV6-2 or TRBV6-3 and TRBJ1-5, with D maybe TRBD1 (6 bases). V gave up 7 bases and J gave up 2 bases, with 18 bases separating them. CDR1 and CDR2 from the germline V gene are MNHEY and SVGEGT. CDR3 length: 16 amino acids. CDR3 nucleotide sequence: TGTGCCAGCAAAGTACGGGGGCTGTGGGGCAATCAGCCCCAGCATTTT. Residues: CASKVRGLWGNQPQHF.

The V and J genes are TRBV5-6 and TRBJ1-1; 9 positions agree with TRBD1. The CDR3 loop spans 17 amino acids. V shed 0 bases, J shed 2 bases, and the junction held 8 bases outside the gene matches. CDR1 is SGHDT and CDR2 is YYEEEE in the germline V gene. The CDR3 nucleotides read TGTGCCAGCAGCTTGGAGGGACAGGGACGATTAAACACTGAAGCTTTCTTT. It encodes CASSLEGQGRLNTEAFF. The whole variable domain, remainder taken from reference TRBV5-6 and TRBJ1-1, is DAGVTQSPTHLIKTRGQQVTLRCSPKSGHDTVSWYQQALGQGPQFIFQYYEEEERQRGNFPDRFSGHQFPNYSSELNVNALLLGDSALYLCASSLEGQGRLNTEAFFGQGTRLTVV.

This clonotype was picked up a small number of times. The CDR3 nucleotides are TGTGCCAGCAGCCCCGAGAGGGGGCGGACCGGGGAGCTGTTTTTT. As protein: CASSPERGRTGELFF. V gene TRBV7-9 combines with J gene TRBJ2-2; 7 bases map to TRBD1. Germline V gene lookup returns CDR1 SEHNR and CDR2 FQNEAQ (reference sequence). J was trimmed by 5 bases and V by 5 bases; bases with no gene match: 8. The CDR3 is made up of 15 amino acids.

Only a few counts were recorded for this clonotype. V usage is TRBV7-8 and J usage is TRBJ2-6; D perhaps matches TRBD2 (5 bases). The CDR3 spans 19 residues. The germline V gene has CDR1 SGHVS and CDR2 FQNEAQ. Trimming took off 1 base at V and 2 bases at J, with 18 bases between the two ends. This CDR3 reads CASSLVPGGIVPGANVLTF. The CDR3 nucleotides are TGTGCCAGCAGCTTAGTTCCAGGAGGAATTGTTCCTGGGGCCAACGTCCTGACTTTC.

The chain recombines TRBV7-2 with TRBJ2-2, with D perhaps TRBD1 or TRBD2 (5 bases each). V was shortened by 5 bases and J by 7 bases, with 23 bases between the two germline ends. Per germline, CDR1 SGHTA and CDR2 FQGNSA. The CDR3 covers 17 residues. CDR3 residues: CASSLGTWRRRGGELFF. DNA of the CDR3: TGTGCCAGCAGCCTAGGGACCTGGCGGAGGAGAGGCGGGGAGCTGTTTTTT. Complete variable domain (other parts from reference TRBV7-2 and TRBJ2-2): GAGVSQSPSNKVTEKGKDVELRCDPISGHTALYWYRQSLGQGLEFLIYFQGNSAPDKSGLPSDRFSAERTGGSVSTLTIQRTQQEDSAVYLCASSLGTWRRRGGELFFGEGSRLTVL.

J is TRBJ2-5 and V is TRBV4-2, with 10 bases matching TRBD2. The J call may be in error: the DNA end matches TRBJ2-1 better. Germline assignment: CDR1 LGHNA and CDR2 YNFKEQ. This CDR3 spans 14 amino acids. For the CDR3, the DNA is TGTGCCAGCAGCCCTCGACTAGCGGGTTACGGGCAGTTCTTC. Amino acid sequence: CASSPRLAGYGQFF.

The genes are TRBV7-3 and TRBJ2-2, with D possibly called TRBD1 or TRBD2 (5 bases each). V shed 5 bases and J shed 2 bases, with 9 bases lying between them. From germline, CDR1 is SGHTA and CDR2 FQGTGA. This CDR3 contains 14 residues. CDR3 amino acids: CASSVGPNTGELFF. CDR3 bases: TGTGCCAGCAGCGTGGGACCCAACACCGGGGAGCTGTTTTTT.

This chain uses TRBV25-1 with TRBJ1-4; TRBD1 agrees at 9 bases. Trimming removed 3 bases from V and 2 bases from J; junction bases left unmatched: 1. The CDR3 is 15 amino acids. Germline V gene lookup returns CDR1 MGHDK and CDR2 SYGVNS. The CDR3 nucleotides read TGTGCCAGCAGTGAGACAGGGGGTACTAATGAAAAACTGTTTTTT. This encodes CASSETGGTNEKLFF.

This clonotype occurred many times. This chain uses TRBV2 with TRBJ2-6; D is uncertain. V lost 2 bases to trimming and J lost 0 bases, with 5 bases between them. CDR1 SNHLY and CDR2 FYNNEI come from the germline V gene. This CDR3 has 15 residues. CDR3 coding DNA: TGTGCCAGCAGTGAAAGGACCTCTGGGGCCAACGTCCTGACTTTC. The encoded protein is CASSERTSGANVLTF.

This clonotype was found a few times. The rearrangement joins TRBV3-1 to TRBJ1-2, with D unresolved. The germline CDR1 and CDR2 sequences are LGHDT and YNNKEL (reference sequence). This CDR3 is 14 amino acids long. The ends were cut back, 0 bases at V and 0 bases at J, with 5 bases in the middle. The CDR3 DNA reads TGTGCCAGCAGCCAAGACAGCCCTAACTATGGCTACACCTTC. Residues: CASSQDSPNYGYTF.

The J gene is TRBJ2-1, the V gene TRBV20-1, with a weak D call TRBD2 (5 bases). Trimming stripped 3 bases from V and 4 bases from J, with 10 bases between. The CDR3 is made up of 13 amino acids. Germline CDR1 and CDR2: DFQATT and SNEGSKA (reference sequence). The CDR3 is CSASPRGYNEQFF. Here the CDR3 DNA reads TGCAGTGCTAGCCCCCGGGGTTACAATGAGCAGTTCTTC.

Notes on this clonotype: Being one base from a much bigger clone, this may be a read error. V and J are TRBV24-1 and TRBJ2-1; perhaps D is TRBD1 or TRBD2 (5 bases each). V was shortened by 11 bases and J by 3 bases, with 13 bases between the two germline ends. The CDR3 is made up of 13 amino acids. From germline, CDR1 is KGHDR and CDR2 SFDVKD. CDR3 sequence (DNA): TGTGCCAGCCGGGACGGGGACTACAATGAGCAGTTCTTC. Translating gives CASRDGDYNEQFF.

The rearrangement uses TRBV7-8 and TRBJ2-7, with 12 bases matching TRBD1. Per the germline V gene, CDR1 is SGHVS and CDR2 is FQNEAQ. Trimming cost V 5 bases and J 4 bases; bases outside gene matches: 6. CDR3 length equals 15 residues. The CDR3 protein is CASSDPGQGAYEQYF. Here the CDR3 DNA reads TGTGCCAGCAGCGACCCGGGACAGGGGGCGTACGAGCAGTACTTC.

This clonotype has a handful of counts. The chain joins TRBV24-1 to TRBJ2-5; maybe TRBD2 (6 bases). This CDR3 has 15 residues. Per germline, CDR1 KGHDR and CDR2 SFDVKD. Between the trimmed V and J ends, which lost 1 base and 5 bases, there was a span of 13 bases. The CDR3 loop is CATSDFKRVGETQYF. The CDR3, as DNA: TGTGCCACCAGTGATTTTAAGCGGGTAGGCGAGACCCAGTACTTC.

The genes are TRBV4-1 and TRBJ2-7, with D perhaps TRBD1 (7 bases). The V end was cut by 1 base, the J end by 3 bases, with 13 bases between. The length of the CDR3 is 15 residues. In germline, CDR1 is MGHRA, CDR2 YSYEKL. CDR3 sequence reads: CASSQASQGGYEQYF. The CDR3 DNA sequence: TGCGCCAGCAGCCAAGCTTCGCAGGGGGGCTACGAGCAGTACTTC.

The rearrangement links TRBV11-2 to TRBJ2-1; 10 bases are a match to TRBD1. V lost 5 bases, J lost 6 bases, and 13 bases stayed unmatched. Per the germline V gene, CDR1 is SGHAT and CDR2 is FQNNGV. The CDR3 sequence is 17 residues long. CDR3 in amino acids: CASSTPTGGRSGNEQFF. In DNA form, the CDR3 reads TGTGCCAGCAGCACCCCGACAGGGGGCAGGTCTGGCAATGAGCAGTTCTTC.

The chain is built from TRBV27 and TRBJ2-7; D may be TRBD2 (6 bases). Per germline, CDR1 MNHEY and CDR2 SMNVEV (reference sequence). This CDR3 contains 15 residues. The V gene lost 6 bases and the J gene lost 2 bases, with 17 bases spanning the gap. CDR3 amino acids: CASSRRASEPYEQYF. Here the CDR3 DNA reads TGTGCCAGCAGCCGTAGGGCTAGCGAGCCCTACGAGCAGTACTTC.

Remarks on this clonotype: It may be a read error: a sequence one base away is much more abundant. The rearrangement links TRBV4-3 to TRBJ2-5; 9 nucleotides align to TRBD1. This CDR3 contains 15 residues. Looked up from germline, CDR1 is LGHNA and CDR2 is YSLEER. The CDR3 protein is CASTQGTGLQETQYF. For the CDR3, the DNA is TGCGCCAGCACCCAAGGGACAGGGCTTCAAGAGACCCAGTACTTC.